A selection of T cell receptor beta chains follows, all from one sample in a study of blood T cell repertoires in COVID-19. This table comes from immunoSEQ multiplex PCR, and its TCRdb copy is limited to in-frame clones, with some not included. The sample includes 300,000 to 400,000 clones, 85% to 90% of them seen just once. Sequencing was done on a sample of PBMCs or T cells enriched from blood (not recorded which). The receptors derive from a young woman who had recovered from COVID-19. The CDR3 runs from the conserved cysteine through the conserved F or W. Fields, in order: V gene, D gene, clone size, J gene, CDR3 protein, CDR3 DNA. D genes are given only for firm matches. Rows may omit the clone size; those that give it use once, few, many or a size class.

V: TRBV11-2
D: TRBD2
size: .
J: TRBJ2-2
CDR3: CASSRSGGDTGELFF
DNA: TGTGCCAGCAGCCGCAGCGGGGGCGACACCGGGGAGCTGTTTTTT

V: TRBV3-1/TRBV3-2
D: .
size: .
J: TRBJ2-5
CDR3: CASSQSGEETQYF
DNA: TGTGCCAGCAGCCAATCAGGGGAAGAGACCCAGTACTTC

V: TRBV7-5
D: .
size: .
J: TRBJ2-5
CDR3: CARSGQTGNQETQYF
DNA: TGTGCCAGAAGCGGACAGACAGGCAACCAAGAGACCCAGTACTTC

V: TRBV27
D: .
size: .
J: TRBJ2-7
CDR3: CASRGLTYEQYF
DNA: TGTGCCAGCAGGGGACTCACCTACGAGCAGTACTTC

V: TRBV19
D: .
size: .
J: TRBJ1-1
CDR3: CASLRGTEAFF
DNA: TGTGCCAGTCTACGCGGCACTGAAGCTTTCTTT

V: TRBV5-1
D: TRBD2
size: .
J: TRBJ2-7
CDR3: CASSTLTSGGRYEQYF
DNA: TGCGCCAGCAGCACACTGACTAGCGGGGGACGATACGAGCAGTACTTC

V: TRBV3-1/TRBV3-2
D: .
size: .
J: TRBJ2-4
CDR3: CASSYDGEERGNIQYF
DNA: TGTGCCAGCAGCTATGACGGAGAAGAAAGGGGAAACATTCAGTACTTC

V: TRBV11-2
D: .
size: .
J: TRBJ2-3
CDR3: CASSPTLVAADTQYF
DNA: TGTGCCAGCAGCCCCACACTAGTGGCTGCAGATACGCAGTATTTT

V: TRBV29-1
D: .
size: once
J: TRBJ2-2
CDR3: CSVISPDTGELFF
DNA: TGCAGCGTAATTAGTCCTGACACCGGGGAGCTGTTTTTT

V: TRBV7-9
D: TRBD1
size: .
J: TRBJ1-2
CDR3: CASSASRTGTNYGYTF
DNA: TGTGCCAGCAGCGCATCCCGGACAGGGACTAACTATGGCTACACCTTC

V: TRBV7-6
D: TRBD1
size: .
J: TRBJ1-1
CDR3: CASSLGGTANTEAFF
DNA: TGTGCCAGCAGCTTAGGAGGGACAGCGAACACTGAAGCTTTCTTT

V: TRBV30
D: TRBD1
size: .
J: TRBJ1-1
CDR3: CACQMDRDTEAFF
DNA: TGTGCCTGTCAAATGGACAGGGACACTGAAGCTTTCTTT

V: TRBV6-6
D: TRBD1
size: .
J: TRBJ1-1
CDR3: CASSYGTGDFTEAFF
DNA: TGTGCCAGCAGTTACGGGACAGGGGACTTCACTGAAGCTTTCTTT

V: TRBV11-3
D: TRBD2
size: .
J: TRBJ2-1
CDR3: CASSAGGTTEQFF
DNA: TGTGCCAGCAGCGCGGGGGGGACGACAGAGCAGTTCTTC

V: TRBV28
D: .
size: .
J: TRBJ2-7
CDR3: CASSPGGYEQYF
DNA: TGTGCCAGCAGTCCGGGTGGGTACGAGCAGTACTTC

V: TRBV28
D: TRBD1
size: .
J: TRBJ2-7
CDR3: CASRSDRDYEQYF
DNA: TGTGCCAGCAGGTCGGACAGGGACTACGAGCAGTACTTC

V: TRBV14
D: .
size: .
J: TRBJ2-2
CDR3: CASSQDSRFSNTGELFF
DNA: TGTGCCAGCAGCCAAGATTCGAGGTTCTCGAACACCGGGGAGCTGTTTTTT

V: TRBV7-3
D: TRBD1
size: .
J: TRBJ1-1
CDR3: CASSLQGAGSTEAFF
DNA: TGTGCCAGCAGCTTGCAGGGGGCCGGCAGCACTGAAGCTTTCTTT

V: TRBV24-1
D: .
size: .
J: TRBJ1-2
CDR3: CATSDFDMGYTF
DNA: TGTGCCACCAGTGATTTCGACATGGGCTACACCTTC

V: TRBV5-1
D: .
size: .
J: TRBJ1-1
CDR3: CASSEGALNTEAFF
DNA: TGCGCCAGCAGCGAGGGTGCCTTGAACACTGAAGCTTTCTTT